This TCR beta chain appears in the sequencing data of a study of T cell changes during pregnancy in multiple sclerosis. The CDR3 sequence is 14 residues long. The germline V gene encodes CDR1 SGHDN and CDR2 FVKESK. V was pared by 4 bases and J by 5 bases, with 7 bases of the junction left unmatched. Sequencing was performed with immunoSEQ multiplex PCR; in TCRdb, only in-frame clones are kept and a portion is missing. This sample has 77,000 or so clones, with 93% found just once. The sequencing used peripheral blood, collected in the second trimester of pregnancy. This clonotype was obtained from a female donor in good health, enrolled as a control in a pregnancy study. The chain has TRBV14 and TRBJ2-5, with 7 bases identical to TRBD1. The CDR3 nucleotides are TGTGCCAGCAGCCGGAACAGGGGTGGTGAGACCCAGTACTTC. Its translation is CASSRNRGGETQYF.